The 8 T cell receptor beta chains in this list originate from one sample, sequenced in a study of response to subunit inactivated influenza vaccine. TCRdb passed the RT-PCR reads through MiXCR, listing each CDR3 protein once. This table holds approximately 530,000 distinct CDR3 sequences, roughly 13% found once. The sample was PBMCs from blood, taken roughly 45 days after vaccination. The receptors stem from a man aged 50 or older who received an inactivated influenza vaccine.

This clonotype has at least ten counts. This sequence joins TRBV12-3 or TRBV12-4 and TRBJ1-2, with a weak D call TRBD1 (5 bases). V dropped 6 bases and J dropped 2 bases, with 10 bases sitting between them. CDR3 length: 13 residues. The CDR3 nucleotides are TGTGCCAGCAGCCCCGGGGGAAACTATGGCTACACCTTC. Translated, it gives CASSPGGNYGYTF.

The chain joins TRBV28 to TRBJ2-4; D remains ambiguous. V lost 6 bases and J lost 0, with 12 bases in between. Per germline, CDR1 MDHEN and CDR2 SYDVKM. The CDR3 consists of 15 residues. DNA of the CDR3: TGTGCCAGCAGCTCCCCCGATTTAGCCAAAAACATTCAGTACTTC. It translates to CASSSPDLAKNIQYF.

This clonotype was picked up many times. This chain uses TRBV13 with TRBJ2-1; 11 bases agree with TRBD1. J lost 6 bases, V lost 4 bases, and 2 bases had no gene match. The CDR3 contains 14 residues. Germline CDR1 is PRHDT and CDR2 is FYEKMQ (reference sequence). CDR3 nucleotide sequence: TGTGCCAGCAGCTCAGGGACAGGGGGCAATGAGCAGTTCTTC. Protein: CASSSGTGGNEQFF. The full variable domain, with the rest looked up from reference TRBV13 and TRBJ2-1, is AAGVIQSPRHLIKEKRETATLKCYPIPRHDTVYWYQQGPGQDPQFLISFYEKMQSDKGSIPDRFSAQQFSDYHSELNMSSLELGDSALYFCASSSGTGGNEQFFGPGTRLTVL.

This clonotype came up a few times. The J gene is TRBJ2-7, the V gene TRBV11-2; D uncertain. V was cut by 2 bases and J by 2 bases, with 16 bases left in between. The CDR3 loop spans 16 amino acids. Germline V gene lookup returns CDR1 SGHAT and CDR2 FQNNGV. CDR3 sequence reads: CASSLSVLTGAYEQYF. In DNA, the CDR3 is TGTGCCAGCAGCTTAAGTGTCTTGACTGGAGCCTACGAGCAGTACTTC.

V and J are TRBV5-1 and TRBJ2-3, with 14 nucleotides matching TRBD2. Germline loops: CDR1 SGHRS, CDR2 YFSETQ. The CDR3 length is 17 residues. The V gene end was trimmed by 4 bases and the J gene end by 0 bases; junction bases not matched to a gene: 4. The CDR3 sequence: CASSAGLAGASTDTQYF. CDR3 nucleotide sequence: TGCGCCAGCAGCGCGGGACTAGCGGGAGCTAGCACAGATACGCAGTATTTT.

This clonotype showed up just a few times. The gene calls are TRBV7-2 and TRBJ2-3; 11 bases are shared with TRBD2. The CDR3 contains 15 residues. The junction had 3 bases not matched to a gene; V was cut back by 5 bases and J by 2 bases. Germline V gives CDR1 SGHTA, CDR2 FQGNSA. The CDR3 DNA sequence: TGTGCCAGCAGCCGGGGACTAGCGGTCACAGATACGCAGTATTTT. It encodes CASSRGLAVTDTQYF.

This clonotype was observed a few times. Here the CDR3 DNA reads TGTGCCACCAGCAGCCTAGCGGGGTCGATCACAGATACGCAGTATTTT. Translation gives CATSSLAGSITDTQYF. The chain links TRBV15 to TRBJ2-3; 9 nucleotides agree with TRBD2. After removal of 3 bases from V and 2 bases from J, the junction contained 6 bases not matched to a gene. CDR3 length: 16 residues. CDR1 LNHNV and CDR2 YYDKDF come from the germline V gene (reference sequence).

The V call is TRBV11-2, the J call TRBJ1-1, with D hard to call. V was shortened by 6 bases and J by 3 bases, with 29 bases between the two germline ends. Germline V gives CDR1 SGHAT, CDR2 FQNNGV. The CDR3 is 19 residues long. CDR3 DNA: TGTGCCAGCAGACAGTTGCGGACCCTTGGTTACGGTTTGGACACTGAAGCTTTCTTT. Translation: CASRQLRTLGYGLDTEAFF.